Listed here is a single T cell receptor (beta chain). Its antigen specificity is not known. No much larger clone is present one base from it, and per-base qualities are unavailable. Library prep was done by the immunoSEQ multiplex PCR assay. The multiplex PCR relied on a mix of 60 forward primers for TCR Vbeta segments and 13 reverse primers for TCR Jbeta segments. A multiplex PCR assay on genomic DNA amplified the CDR3 region of rearranged TCR beta genes. The amplified TCR beta libraries were sequenced on the Illumina HiSeq System as 87-base-pair reads. The authors' analysis ran thus. A later analysis counted tens of millions of unique TCR beta chains across the 600 to 850 repertoires, and around 12 million of these chains were shared by at least two donors. Raw reads were error-corrected and collapsed into unique sequences by a nearest-neighbor algorithm in which closely related sequences were merged to remove PCR and sequencing errors. To assign V, D and J gene segments, CDR3 sequences were aligned to IMGT reference sequences. Each retained sequence needed at least a six-nucleotide match to both a V gene segment and a J gene segment. Rearrangements were classified as productive when the CDR3 lacked stop codons and remained in frame with V and J, and all other rearrangements were classified as non-productive. CDR3 was defined by IMGT convention, running from the second conserved V-encoded cysteine to the conserved J-encoded phenylalanine. In an earlier analysis of around 570 of the donors, sequences lacking an unambiguous match to a single V gene segment were excluded. An earlier analysis of 550 to 650 of the donors classified V segments as functional when productive rearrangements were above 56.7% and as segregating when the standard deviation between donors was above 5%. A statistical classification framework was built for diagnosing cytomegalovirus status from the catalog of TCR beta chain sequences. V and J gene assignment, in a later analysis, came from comparing TCR nucleotide sequences with IMGT/GENE-DB human TR gene sequences. A later analysis assigned CDR3 sequences and most-parsimonious VDJ recombination scenarios with the TCRdist pipeline. In a later analysis, each TCR beta chain was defined by its CDR3 amino acid sequence together with its V-gene family, and reads without a unique V-gene family were excluded. In a later analysis, 450 to 600 highly shared, low-generation-probability nucleotide sequences were removed to address suspected cross-contamination and a sequencing artifact. In a later analysis, a clonal expansion index for each public chain was calculated from normalized within-repertoire ranks of inferred template counts. In a later analysis, generation probabilities were computed using a VDJ recombination model fitted to out-of-frame rearrangements, and the results were checked against IGoR. A later analysis scored TCR-TCR, TCR-HLA and TCR-CMV co-occurrence with hypergeometric tests, applying a repertoire-size bias correction to TCR pairs. In a later analysis, false discovery rates were estimated by permuting HLA or CMV assignments 20 times. In a later analysis, co-occurring TCRs were grouped using DBSCAN, and TCRdist sequence similarity was added for clustering within HLA-allele-positive subsets. Repertoires with fewer than 30,000 or more than 120,000 public chains, plus five repertoires with anomalous nucleotide sharing, were excluded from co-occurrence clustering. Not all clones reach the TCRdb copy of this immuneACCESS table, which keeps in-frame sequences only. Checked studies attribute under half of the gap to unresolved V genes and leave the rest unexplained. V, J and clone size reflect that table, while D and trimming were determined from the DNA. Counted in this sample were 95,000 to 150,000 clones; approximately 80% of them appeared once. Clones ranked in the top ten supply roughly 4% of the sample.

In total, approximately 690 healthy bone marrow donors made up the cohort. Cohort members were all nominally healthy when sampled, although unrecorded immune exposures were likely present. Of the approximately 670 cohort members, approximately 300 had positive CMV serostatus and roughly 330 had negative CMV serostatus, and CMV serostatus was not recorded for the donor. A peripheral blood sample was provided by each donor, and peripheral blood mononuclear cells were used for TCR beta sequencing. The Qiagen DNeasy Blood Extraction Kit was used to extract genomic DNA from the blood cell samples. For CDR1 and CDR2, the germline V gene (reference sequence) lists SEHNR and FQNEAQ. The CDR3 has 15 amino acids, counting the end cysteine and phenylalanine. The only DNA kept is the CDR3, 45 bases in frame from the first base. Trimming takes 5 bases off V and 2 bases off J; junction bases not matched to a gene: 4.

The entry originates in a study of cytomegalovirus exposure and HLA in healthy donors (TCRdb year 2017). About the investigation overall: According to an earlier analysis of around 600 of the donors, some 180 million T cells yielded 95 million to 140 million unique TCR beta sequences and less than 300 Gb of sequence data. An early release covering over 500 HLA-typed donors comprised 250 to 350 gigabases of sequencing data and around 85 million unique TCR sequences. Of the roughly 420 genotyped donors, 81% were placed in the genetic ancestry cluster associated with self-reported Caucasian donors. The study aimed to test whether cataloging public T cell receptors could reveal signatures of past pathogen exposure. Using immunosequencing, the study profiled T cell repertoires from 500 to 800 subjects and related those repertoires to cytomegalovirus serostatus. Besides the first cohort of under 700 subjects, a separate validation cohort made up of over 100 different subjects was used. To predict cytomegalovirus infection status, the study brought together high-throughput TCR immunosequencing, statistical association of individual TCRs with disease status, and machine learning. To study patterns of TCR occurrence, a later analysis re-analyzed previously published TCR beta repertoires from 700 or so donors and added high-resolution HLA genotyping. Rather than drawing on any new phenotypic data, the later analysis identified candidate immune exposures from TCR beta sequences and the way those sequences occurred across donors. An earlier analysis of about 600 of the donors used high-throughput TCR beta sequencing to judge whether each TCR beta V gene segment behaved as functional or pseudogenic. Donor age, sex, ethnicity and CMV serostatus were compiled together with the repertoire data. In a later genetic analysis, genome-wide SNP genotypes for about three fifths of the 666 donors were used, and that subset was treated as a discovery cohort. All discovery cohort repertoires had been generated using a single sequencing platform. Class I and class II HLA loci were covered by the typing at four-digit resolution. Typing coverage differed by locus: A, B, C, DRB1 and DQB1 were typed in roughly 629-630 donors, DQA1 in around 500, DPA1 in 600 to 610, and DPB1 in just under 480. Because of strong linkage in the cohort, roughly five DR-DQ haplotypes were treated as single units for association and clustering. Among around 400 genotyped donors of the cohort, an average of roughly 240,000 unique TCR beta nucleotide sequences were sequenced per donor, about a sixth of them non-productive.

Study-wide findings and limitations: While some public TCRs were present in many individuals, most TCR sequences turned up only very rarely across donors. In a later analysis, HLA-associated TCR beta chains were found to be more clonally expanded and to have lower generation probabilities than equally common non-associated chains. According to a later analysis, most CMV-associated TCR beta chains appeared to be HLA-restricted, and the HLA associations seemed to be driven largely by CMV exposure. In both the original and validation cohorts, the classifier was reported to diagnose cytomegalovirus status with high specificity and sensitivity. The 87-base-pair reads could not distinguish some IMGT-functional V segments, including TRBV6-2 and TRBV6-3, so those segments were excluded. Strong co-occurrence of HLA alleles, especially DR and DQ, made assigning TCR associations to individual alleles difficult. HLA typing was unavailable for some donors at each locus, so association tests used only the typed subset. In this cohort, only TCR beta chains were sequenced, and detectable features were limited by the absence of alpha or paired-chain data. A further reported finding was that TCR beta sequences accurately predicted the HLA-A and HLA-B alleles for most subjects in the first cohort. A later analysis reported that several top co-occurrence clusters appeared linked to parvovirus B19, influenza, CMV and Epstein-Barr virus. In an earlier analysis of around 600 of the donors, most TCR beta V segments appeared in productive rearrangements about 87% or about 30% of the time, broadly matching IMGT annotations. Approximately 18 rarely observed V segments, including chromosome 9 orphons, were excluded from the earlier analysis of approximately 500 of the donors because counts were too low. It was suggested by the authors that the approach could potentially be generalized to other disease states and immunological phenotypes. A few of the identified cytomegalovirus-associated TCR beta chains were confirmed in vitro to be specific for cytomegalovirus antigens. Compared with the approximately 670-donor mean, donors in an Asian-associated ancestry cluster had fewer N-insertions in productive TCRs, according to a later genetic analysis. CMV serostatus was the only immune exposure information available for the cohort. Correlated functional status among segregating V segments might reflect linkage disequilibrium, but an unknown experimental factor could not be ruled out. In a later analysis, over 15,000 TCR beta sequences were associated with specific HLA alleles at a false discovery rate of 0.05. A group of highly shared sequence variants was considered likely to be a technical artifact of the sequencing pipeline. In a later genetic analysis, a missense DCLRE1C variant was associated with V-gene and J-gene trimming of TCR beta chains, and the association was replicated in an independent cohort. Sequencing depth was assumed to be roughly uniform across donors in the presence/absence analyses, though that assumption may not hold. A total of fewer than 200 TCR beta chains were listed by the study as associated with cytomegalovirus. A later analysis found that TCR association rates varied across HLA loci, with DRB1 alleles showing the most associated TCRs and HLA-C alleles the fewest.

The sequenced material came from PBMCs. Recombination joined TRBV7-9 with TRBJ2-3; 10 bases in the junction line up with TRBD1. This receptor was taken from a human donor in good health. The CDR3 protein sequence reads: CASSADRGSTDTQYF. The bases are TGTGCCAGCAGCGCGGACAGGGGGTCCACAGATACGCAGTATTTT.